Presented here are 30 T cell receptor beta chains from one specimen sequenced in a study of human T cells and chemical hapten exposure. Regarding time point: patch test 2, 6 weeks after DPC sensitization. The treatment: therapeutic diphenylcyclopropenone sensitization with weekly scalp DPC. TCRdb re-called the RACE reads with MiXCR, one entry per CDR3 protein. The table has tens of thousands of distinct CDR3 sequences, approximately 10% seen once. The sample consisted of whole blood, taken in connection with sensitization to the hapten diphenylcyclopropenone (DPC). Receptor source: a man aged 40-49 years with alopecia areata. Some clones in this sample may be carry-over from other donors' samples.

The rearrangement joins TRBV24-1 to TRBJ1-6; no definite D call. This CDR3 has 15 amino acids. Germline V lookup: CDR1 KGHDR, CDR2 SFDVKD. Trimming cost V 9 bases and J 0 bases, with 11 bases left between them. In DNA form, the CDR3 reads TGTGCCACCCAAGGCAGCAGCTCCTATAATTCACCCCTCCACTTT. This sequence encodes CATQGSSSYNSPLHF.

This clonotype was counted only a few times. The chain combines TRBV7-9 with TRBJ1-1, with D perhaps TRBD1 (5 bases). This CDR3 has 11 amino acids. Germline V lookup: CDR1 SEHNR, CDR2 FQNEAQ (reference sequence). Trimming left V 4 bases short and J 7 bases short, with 7 bases between. CDR3 amino acids: CASSWGSEAFF. The CDR3 DNA reads TGTGCCAGCAGCTGGGGCAGTGAAGCTTTCTTT.

This clonotype was picked up a small number of times. The chain carries TRBV20-1 and TRBJ2-3; 16 nucleotides line up with TRBD2. The CDR3 runs to 17 residues. Germline trimming cut 5 bases from V and 5 bases from J; bases unmatched to any gene: 10. CDR1 and CDR2 (germline): DFQATT, SNEGSKA (reference sequence). The chain's CDR3 is CSAPFGTSGRAVDTQYF. The CDR3 coding sequence is TGCAGTGCTCCTTTCGGGACTAGCGGGAGGGCCGTAGATACGCAGTATTTT.

This clonotype has at least ten counts. The rearrangement links TRBV7-9 to TRBJ1-1; possibly TRBD1 for D (5 bases). The germline V gene encodes CDR1 SEHNR and CDR2 FQNEAQ (reference sequence). The CDR3 has 15 residues. Trimming left V 0 bases short and J 4 bases short, with 12 bases between. CDR3 region: CASSLAGGGSTEAFF. The CDR3 DNA is TGTGCCAGCAGCTTAGCTGGGGGTGGAAGCACTGAAGCTTTCTTT. Full variable domain (remainder filled in from reference TRBV7-9 and TRBJ1-1): DTGVSQNPRHKITKRGQNVTFRCDPISEHNRLYWYRQTLGQGPEFLTYFQNEAQLEKSRLLSDRFSAERPKGSFSTLEIQRTEQGDSAMYLCASSLAGGGSTEAFFGQGTRLTVV.

This clonotype was found many times. J is TRBJ2-5 and V is TRBV6-6; D assignment may be TRBD1 or TRBD2 (5 bases each). Germline V gene lookup returns CDR1 MNHNY and CDR2 SVGAGI (reference sequence). The CDR3 is 16 amino acids. Deletions cut 0 bases from V and 4 bases from J, with 15 bases between. The CDR3 is CASSYSRGGGRETQYF. CDR3 DNA: TGTGCCAGCAGTTACTCAAGGGGTGGGGGTCGAGAGACCCAGTACTTC.

This clonotype came up a few times. The rearrangement links TRBV5-6 to TRBJ2-1; perhaps D is TRBD1 or TRBD2 (5 bases each). The CDR3 runs to 14 residues. Trimming pared 4 bases from V and 5 bases from J, leaving 13 bases between. Germline assignment: CDR1 SGHDT and CDR2 YYEEEE. The CDR3 DNA reads as TGTGCCAGCAGCCCGGTCGGGGCCAACAATGAGCAGTTCTTC. This gives the protein CASSPVGANNEQFF.

This clonotype was found many times. The gene calls are TRBV20-1 and TRBJ1-1, with 8 bases identical to TRBD1. This CDR3 has 15 amino acids. The junction had 8 bases not matched to a gene; V was cut back by 0 bases and J by 5 bases. Germline CDR1 is DFQATT and CDR2 is SNEGSKA (reference sequence). CDR3 DNA sequence: TGCAGTGCTAGAGACGCAGGGGGCGCGGGGACTGAAGCTTTCTTT. Its protein is CSARDAGGAGTEAFF.

There are a few counts of this clonotype. CDR3 DNA: TGTGCCAGCAGCTTACCCCCTGGCGGGAGGGCCCGGGATGAGCAGTTCTTC. Translating gives CASSLPPGGRARDEQFF. V is TRBV11-2 and J is TRBJ2-1; 9 nucleotides agree with TRBD2. The CDR3 totals 17 residues. Losses at the gene ends were 2 bases for V and 8 bases for J; bases not matched to a gene: 13. The germline V gene has CDR1 SGHAT and CDR2 FQNNGV.

This sequence joins TRBV12-3 or TRBV12-4 and TRBJ2-3, with 13 positions matching TRBD2. The CDR3 has 15 residues. Losses at the gene ends were 11 bases for V and 6 bases for J; bases not matched to a gene: 11. The CDR3 region is CASRTSGRWGDTQYF. The DNA of the CDR3 is TGTGCCTCCAGGACTAGCGGGAGATGGGGGGATACGCAGTATTTT.

This clonotype was counted between two and nine times. CDR3 protein: CSARLAGSTDTQYF. DNA for the CDR3: TGCAGTGCTAGACTAGCGGGATCCACAGATACGCAGTATTTT. This rearrangement joins TRBV20-1 to TRBJ2-3; 9 positions agree with TRBD2. The CDR3 runs to 14 residues. V was clipped by 2 bases and J by 2 bases; unmatched bases: 2. Germline CDR1 is DFQATT and CDR2 is SNEGSKA (reference sequence).

The CDR3 reads CASRDNPNYEQYF. CDR3 DNA sequence: TGTGCCAGCAGGGACAACCCCAACTACGAGCAGTACTTC. The gene calls are TRBV6-6 and TRBJ2-7; a possible D gene is TRBD1 (5 bases). The germline CDR1 and CDR2 sequences are MNHNY and SVGAGI (reference sequence). This CDR3 contains 13 residues. The V end lost 6 bases, the J end lost 3 bases, and 12 bases lay between the germline ends.

This clonotype came up a few times. CDR3 in DNA: TGTGCCAGTACCAAGAGGGGCAACTACAATGAGCAGTTCTTC. This gives the protein CASTKRGNYNEQFF. This sequence joins TRBV19 and TRBJ2-1; either TRBD1 or TRBD2 may supply D (5 bases each). The ends were cut back, 7 bases at V and 3 bases at J, with 13 bases in the middle. The CDR3 has 14 amino acids. CDR1 and CDR2 (germline): LNHDA, SQIVND (reference sequence).

This clonotype was observed a few times. This chain links TRBV12-3 or TRBV12-4 with TRBJ2-4; the match to TRBD1 covers 8 bases. The CDR3 contains 13 residues. V lost 6 bases, J lost 5 bases, and 3 bases stayed unmatched. This chain's CDR3 is CASRGQAENIQYF. Written as DNA, the CDR3 is TGTGCCAGCAGGGGACAGGCTGAAAACATTCAGTACTTC.

J is TRBJ1-2 and V is TRBV19; weak D call: TRBD1 (5 bases). CDR1 LNHDA and CDR2 SQIVND come from the germline V gene (reference sequence). This CDR3 spans 14 amino acids. Trimming removed 4 bases at V and 3 bases at J, with 12 bases between. CDR3 nucleotide sequence: TGTGCCAGTAGTAGCCAGGGAGATTACTATGGCTACACCTTC. Its protein product is CASSSQGDYYGYTF.

The V gene is TRBV1, the J gene TRBJ2-5; the table's TRBD2 call for D was not verified on the DNA. TRBV1 is a recognized pseudogene. The CDR3 sequence is 18 residues long. Here the CDR3 DNA reads TGCACCAGCAGCCACCGACTAGCGGGAGTACGGTTGAGGGAGACCCAGTACTTC. It is translated as CTSSHRLAGVRLRETQYF.

This clonotype occurred a few times. The chain has TRBV3-1 and TRBJ2-3; D is undetermined. This CDR3 has 13 amino acids. Germline CDR1 is LGHDT and CDR2 is YNNKEL (reference sequence). Trimming shortened V by 4 bases and J by 4 bases, and 9 bases separated the two germline ends. DNA for the CDR3: TGTGCCAGCAGCCCCTCTGGGGCAGATACGCAGTATTTT. It encodes CASSPSGADTQYF.

V is TRBV20-1 and J is TRBJ2-6; 10 bases line up with TRBD1. Germline lookup yields CDR1 DFQATT and CDR2 SNEGSKA (reference sequence). The CDR3 sequence is 17 residues long. Trimming cost V 6 bases and J 2 bases; bases outside gene matches: 10. The CDR3: CSATRDRGRTGANVLTF. As DNA, the CDR3 is TGCAGTGCAACCCGGGACAGGGGCCGAACTGGGGCCAACGTCCTGACTTTC.

This clonotype was picked up a small number of times. The chain links TRBV5-1 to TRBJ2-1, with TRBD1 as a possible D gene (5 bases). The V gene lost 1 base and the J gene lost 6 bases, with 20 bases spanning the gap. The CDR3 totals 17 residues. Germline CDR1 and CDR2: SGHRS and YFSETQ. CDR3 nucleotides: TGCGCCAGCAGCTTGCTTCAGGGAAGTGCGGTGTCCAATGAGCAGTTCTTC. It encodes CASSLLQGSAVSNEQFF.

This clonotype was seen more than once but under ten times. The V gene is TRBV7-2, the J gene TRBJ1-6, with D unclear. Per germline, CDR1 SGHTA and CDR2 FQGNSA. Trimming pared 1 base from V and 10 bases from J, leaving 8 bases between. CDR3 length equals 13 residues. The CDR3 protein is CASSLGEYSPLHF. CDR3 DNA: TGTGCCAGCAGCTTAGGAGAATACTCACCCCTCCACTTT.

This chain links TRBV5-4 with TRBJ1-6; TRBD1 aligns across 9 bases. Germline trimming cut 4 bases from V and 7 bases from J; bases unmatched to any gene: 9. The CDR3 sequence is 16 residues long. The germline CDR1 and CDR2 sequences are SGHNT and YYREEE (reference sequence). CDR3 amino acids: CASSPPGTGTNSPLHF. DNA for the CDR3: TGTGCCAGCAGCCCCCCCGGGACAGGGACGAATTCACCCCTCCACTTT.

The chain recombines TRBV11-3 with TRBJ2-1; 9 positions match TRBD1. Germline values: CDR1 SGHNT, CDR2 YENEEA. The trim removed 7 bases at V and 9 bases at J, leaving 22 bases unmatched. The CDR3 is 18 residues long. The CDR3 nucleotides are TGTGCCAGCACCGGGACAGGGAGGTTTATGGCGGGTCAAATTGAGCAGTTCTTC. Its translation is CASTGTGRFMAGQIEQFF. The entire variable domain, with the rest obtained from reference TRBV11-3 and TRBJ2-1, is as follows: EAGVVQSPRYKIIEKKQPVAFWCNPISGHNTLYWYLQNLGQGPELLIRYENEEAVDDSQLPKDRFSAERLKGVDSTLKIQPAELGDSAVYLCASTGTGRFMAGQIEQFFGPGTRLTVL.

This clonotype was detected a few times. The chain joins TRBV2 to TRBJ2-3; TRBD2 aligns across 13 bases. V gave up 6 bases and J gave up 4 bases; unmatched junction bases: 10. The germline V gene encodes CDR1 SNHLY and CDR2 FYNNEI. The CDR3 runs to 17 residues. Here the CDR3 DNA reads TGTGCCAGCAGCCTAACTAGCGGGAGGGCCGGTGCAGATACGCAGTATTTT. It translates to CASSLTSGRAGADTQYF.

In its sample, this clonotype was seen many times. J is TRBJ1-1 and V is TRBV29-1, with D possibly being TRBD1 (6 bases). Germline CDR1 SQVTM, CDR2 ANQGSEA. CDR3 length: 13 residues. V was clipped by 4 bases and J by 2 bases, with 11 bases between them. The CDR3 sequence: CSVVAGANTEAFF. CDR3 DNA sequence: TGCAGCGTTGTGGCAGGGGCTAACACTGAAGCTTTCTTT.

This clonotype came up a few times. The J gene is TRBJ1-5, the V gene TRBV7-2; 8 bases align to TRBD1. The CDR3 sequence is 16 residues long. The germline CDR1 and CDR2 sequences are SGHTA and FQGNSA. J lost 4 bases, V lost 4 bases, and 9 bases had no gene match. Written as DNA, the CDR3 is TGTGCCAGCAGCTGGGCACCGGGACAGGTAAATCAGCCCCAGCATTTT. As protein: CASSWAPGQVNQPQHF. The full variable domain, rest sourced from reference TRBV7-2 and TRBJ1-5, is GAGVSQSPSNKVTEKGKDVELRCDPISGHTALYWYRQSLGQGLEFLIYFQGNSAPDKSGLPSDRFSAERTGGSVSTLTIQRTQQEDSAVYLCASSWAPGQVNQPQHFGDGTRLSIL.

V gene TRBV28 combines with J gene TRBJ1-1; D perhaps matches TRBD1 (5 bases). Germline V gene data show CDR1 as MDHEN and CDR2 as SYDVKM. The CDR3 has 15 residues. V shed 2 bases and J shed 4 bases, with 14 bases lying between them. This CDR3 is CASSLRAGPPTEAFF. The CDR3, as DNA: TGTGCCAGCAGTTTACGGGCAGGGCCCCCCACTGAAGCTTTCTTT. Drawing the rest from reference TRBV28 and TRBJ1-1, the complete variable domain is DVKVTQSSRYLVKRTGEKVFLECVQDMDHENMFWYRQDPGLGLRLIYFSYDVKMKEKGDIPEGYSVSREKKERFSLILESASTNQTSMYLCASSLRAGPPTEAFFGQGTRLTVV.

The chain recombines TRBV7-6 with TRBJ2-3; 12 bases map to TRBD2. This CDR3 region has 16 residues. CDR1 and CDR2 from the germline V gene are SGHVS and FNYEAQ. V trimming: 5 bases; J trimming: 4 bases; junction bases outside the gene matches: 7. The CDR3 region is CASSPTGLAGSDTQYF. The CDR3 region has the DNA TGTGCCAGCAGCCCGACCGGACTAGCGGGATCAGATACGCAGTATTTT.

This clonotype was picked up many times. This chain connects TRBV6-5 to TRBJ2-1; TRBD1 agrees at 8 bases. Trimming took 4 bases from V and 7 from J; bases not matched to a gene: 18. The CDR3 contains 18 residues. Germline values: CDR1 MNHEY, CDR2 SVGAGI. The CDR3 DNA is TGTGCCAGCAGTTCCGGGACAGGTATCATCGGGGGCCGGAATGAGCAGTTCTTC. Translation: CASSSGTGIIGGRNEQFF.

Written as DNA, the CDR3 is TGTGCCAGCAGCAGGGGACAGTATCCCCAGTACTTC. This encodes CASSRGQYPQYF. This sequence joins TRBV5-5 and TRBJ2-5; 7 nucleotides align to TRBD1. The CDR3 has 12 amino acids. Germline V gives CDR1 SGHKS, CDR2 YYEKEE (reference sequence). Trimming took 4 bases from V and 9 from J; bases not matched to a gene: 6.

This clonotype was picked up a small number of times. V and J are TRBV10-3 and TRBJ1-4, with a tentative D call TRBD1 (5 bases). This CDR3 has 13 amino acids. V shed 10 bases and J shed 0 bases, with 9 bases lying between them. The germline V gene encodes CDR1 ENHRY and CDR2 SYGVKD. CDR3 amino acids: CATGASTNEKLFF. CDR3 DNA: TGTGCCACTGGGGCGTCAACTAATGAAAAACTGTTTTTT.

J is TRBJ2-7 and V is TRBV6-6, with 7 bases lining up with TRBD1. The junction had 17 bases not matched to a gene; V was cut back by 5 bases and J by 4 bases. Germline values: CDR1 MNHNY, CDR2 SVGAGI (reference sequence). The CDR3 totals 17 residues. The CDR3 DNA sequence: TGTGCCAGCAGTAGTCAGGGGGTAAGGGTTTCCGGATACGAGCAGTACGTC. It is translated as CASSSQGVRVSGYEQYV.